Below, one T cell receptor beta chain is given with its context. The antigen remains unidentified. The V segment lost 3 bases and the J segment 1 base; nucleotides outside the gene matches: 6. Germline assignment: CDR1 SNHLY and CDR2 FYNNEI. The CDR3 extends over 16 amino acids. The sample belongs to a study of glioma-infiltrating T cells after dendritic cell vaccination. Fresh-frozen tumor tissue and more than two years of survival data were available for all. TCRdb keeps only in-frame clones here, not all; method: immunoSEQ multiplex PCR. The table has 85,000 to 110,000 clones, roughly 81% seen once. Study outcomes and limitations: Only a small number of patients had complete blood and tumor samples.

This chain uses TRBV2 with TRBJ1-1; TRBD1 matches at 9 bases. Sample: blood, taken before dendritic cell vaccination. The source is a human donor with glioblastoma. The CDR3 reads CASSEPRDRANTEAFF. The DNA of the CDR3 is TGTGCCAGCAGTGAGCCTAGGGACAGGGCGAACACTGAAGCTTTCTTT. Full variable domain (rest looked up from reference TRBV2 and TRBJ1-1): EPEVTQTPSHQVTQMGQEVILRCVPISNHLYFYWYRQILGQKVEFLVSFYNNEISEKSEIFDDQFSVERPDGSNFTLKIRSTKLEDSAMYFCASSEPRDRANTEAFFGQGTRLTVV.